These 9 T cell receptor beta chains came from one sample sequenced in a study of PD-1 blockade in mismatch repair-deficient tumors. Profiled with immunoSEQ multiplex PCR; TCRdb holds only in-frame clones, not every one. The top ten clones hold about 5% of a sample with some 70,000 clones, approximately 82% of them seen once. The sequences come from peripheral blood, collected 2 weeks after starting pembrolizumab. The receptor set was obtained from an adult with mismatch repair-deficient cancer.

This rearrangement joins TRBV6-6 to TRBJ2-1; 8 positions agree with TRBD1. The CDR3 has 15 amino acids. CDR1 is MNHNY and CDR2 is SVGAGI in the germline V gene (reference sequence). V trimming: 6 bases; J trimming: 4 bases; junction bases outside the gene matches: 8. CDR3 region: CASRKTGGKYNEQFF. CDR3 DNA sequence: TGTGCCAGCAGAAAAACAGGGGGGAAATACAATGAGCAGTTCTTC.

The gene calls are TRBV19 and TRBJ1-1; D gene ambiguous. CDR3 length: 13 amino acids. Germline loops: CDR1 LNHDA, CDR2 SQIVND (reference sequence). V dropped 5 bases and J dropped 3 bases, with 10 bases sitting between them. CDR3 nucleotides: TGTGCCAGTAGTCAGCAACGAGACACTGAAGCTTTCTTT. Encoded protein: CASSQQRDTEAFF.

This clone is medium-sized in the sample. The rearrangement links TRBV27 to TRBJ2-3; 10 nucleotides match TRBD2. Germline V gives CDR1 MNHEY, CDR2 SMNVEV (reference sequence). This CDR3 has 15 amino acids. J gave up 4 bases and V 6 bases, and 7 bases lay outside the gene matches. CDR3 DNA: TGTGCCAGCAGGATACTAGCGGGATTCTCAGATACGCAGTATTTT. This sequence encodes CASRILAGFSDTQYF.

To note about this clone: The junction differs from germline at one of its ends, possibly a read error. The genes are TRBV5-1 and TRBJ2-7, with D possibly being TRBD2 (5 bases). The CDR3 totals 14 residues. Germline values: CDR1 SGHRS, CDR2 YFSETQ. The CDR3 nucleotides read TGTGCCAGCAGCCCCGGAGGTGGCTCCTACGAGCAGTACTTC. It translates to CASSPGGGSYEQYF.

The chain couples TRBV2 to TRBJ2-1, with TRBD2 matching 8 bases. Trimming cost V 5 bases and J 8 bases; bases outside gene matches: 5. Germline CDR1 and CDR2: SNHLY and FYNNEI. The CDR3 loop spans 13 amino acids. The CDR3, as DNA: TGTGCCAGCAGTTTCGGACTAGCACATGAGCAGTTCTTC. Translated, it gives CASSFGLAHEQFF.

The chain carries TRBV29-1 and TRBJ1-2; 8 bases align to TRBD1. The germline V gene encodes CDR1 SQVTM and CDR2 ANQGSEA. The trim removed 7 bases at V and 2 bases at J, leaving 3 bases unmatched. The CDR3 runs to 12 residues. Here the CDR3 reads CSAQGANYGYTF. Here the CDR3 DNA reads TGCAGCGCTCAGGGGGCGAACTATGGCTACACCTTC.

This clone has more than one count but fewer than ten. This rearrangement joins TRBV5-1 to TRBJ2-5, with unresolved D. CDR3 length: 12 residues. Germline CDR1 and CDR2: SGHRS and YFSETQ. Trimming removed 2 bases from V and 5 bases from J, with 7 bases in between. The CDR3 DNA sequence: TGCGCCAGCAGCTTATTAGGGGAGACCCAGTACTTC. This encodes CASSLLGETQYF.

This clone was seen just once. The rearrangement links TRBV29-1 to TRBJ2-2, with D hard to call. The CDR3 spans 13 residues. Trimming left V 0 bases short and J 6 bases short, with 8 bases between. CDR1 and CDR2 (germline): SQVTM, ANQGSEA. The CDR3 loop is CSVEESGPGELFF. The CDR3 DNA reads TGCAGCGTTGAAGAGAGTGGGCCCGGGGAGCTGTTTTTT.

V and J are TRBV19 and TRBJ1-2, with D unresolved. Trimming removed 8 bases at V and 8 bases at J, with 21 bases between. Germline-derived CDR1 and CDR2 are LNHDA and SQIVND (reference sequence). The CDR3 has 14 residues. In DNA, the CDR3 is TGTGCCAGTTCAACAGAACCAGCCTCTATGGGCTACACCTTC. Translated, it gives CASSTEPASMGYTF.